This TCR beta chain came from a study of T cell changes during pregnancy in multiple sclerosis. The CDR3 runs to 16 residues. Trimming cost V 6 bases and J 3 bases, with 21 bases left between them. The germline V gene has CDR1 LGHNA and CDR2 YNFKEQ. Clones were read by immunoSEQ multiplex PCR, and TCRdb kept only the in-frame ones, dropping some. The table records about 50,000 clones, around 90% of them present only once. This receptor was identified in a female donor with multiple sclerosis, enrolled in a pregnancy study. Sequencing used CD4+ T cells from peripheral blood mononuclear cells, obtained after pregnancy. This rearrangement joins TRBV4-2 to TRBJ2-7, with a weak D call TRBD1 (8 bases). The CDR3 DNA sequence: TGTGCCAGCAGGAAGCATTACAGGGGGGAGGGCTACGAGCAGTACTTC. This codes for CASRKHYRGEGYEQYF.